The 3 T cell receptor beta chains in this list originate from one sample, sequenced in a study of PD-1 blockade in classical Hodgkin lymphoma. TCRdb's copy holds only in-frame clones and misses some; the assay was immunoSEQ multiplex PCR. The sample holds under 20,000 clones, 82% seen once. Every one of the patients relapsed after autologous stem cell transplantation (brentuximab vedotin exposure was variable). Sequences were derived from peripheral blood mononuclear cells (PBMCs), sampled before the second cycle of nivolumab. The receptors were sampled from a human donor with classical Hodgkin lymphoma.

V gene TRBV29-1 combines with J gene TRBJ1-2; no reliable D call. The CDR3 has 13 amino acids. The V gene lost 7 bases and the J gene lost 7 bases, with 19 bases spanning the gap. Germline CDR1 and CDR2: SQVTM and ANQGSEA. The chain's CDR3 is CSAGDGLKGGYTF. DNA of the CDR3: TGCAGCGCGGGAGACGGATTGAAGGGTGGCTACACCTTC.

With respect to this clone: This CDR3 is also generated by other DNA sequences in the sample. CDR3 coding DNA: TGTGCCTGGAGTGTTAGGGGCGATCAGCCCCAGCATTTT. This translates into CAWSVRGDQPQHF. The J gene is TRBJ1-5, the V gene TRBV30; D perhaps matches TRBD1 (5 bases). Germline CDR1 and CDR2: GTSNPN and SVGIG (reference sequence). CDR3 length: 13 residues. V lost 0 bases, J lost 5 bases, and 8 bases lay in between. The full variable domain, with the rest looked up from reference TRBV30 and TRBJ1-5, is SQTIHQWPATLVQPVGSPLSLECTVEGTSNPNLYWYRQAAGRGLQLLFYSVGIGQISSEVPQNLSASRPQDRQFILSSKKLLLSDSGFYLCAWSVRGDQPQHFGDGTRLSIL.

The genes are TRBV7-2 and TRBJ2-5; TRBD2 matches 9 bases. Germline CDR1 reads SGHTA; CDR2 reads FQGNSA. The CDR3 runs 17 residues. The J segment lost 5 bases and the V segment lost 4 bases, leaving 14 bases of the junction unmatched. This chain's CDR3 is CASSSRTGTSRLETQYF. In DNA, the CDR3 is TGTGCCAGCAGCTCCAGAACCGGGACTAGCCGGTTGGAGACCCAGTACTTC.